A selection of T cell receptor gamma chains follows, all from one sample in a study of Vδ1+ human thymocytes. TCRdb called clones anew from the multiplex PCR reads with CATT. The sample yields over 25,000 gamma-chain clones, 20% to 25% seen once. The material sequenced was Vdelta1+ gamma-delta thymocytes from the thymus. The receptors shown here come from a boy in the first two years of life who had congenital heart surgery. Each CDR3 is given with its conserved first and last residue. Each record gives: J gene, V gene, clone size, CDR3 DNA, CDR3 protein. Clone size, where shown, is once, few, many, or a class for clones that have expanded.

J: TRGJ1/TRGJ2; V: TRGV2; size: few; DNA: TGTGCCACCTGGGACGGGCTGAGGTATTATAAGAAACTCTTT; CDR3: CATWDGLRYYKKLF
J: TRGJ1/TRGJ2; V: TRGV4; size: few; DNA: TGTGCCACCTGGGATGGGCGACGAAGGAATTATAAGAAACTCTTT; CDR3: CATWDGRRRNYKKLF
J: TRGJP2; V: TRGV3; size: few; DNA: TGTGCCACCTGGGACGGGCACGGTAGTGATTGGATCAAGACGTTT; CDR3: CATWDGHGSDWIKTF
J: TRGJ1/TRGJ2; V: TRGV4; size: -; DNA: TGTGCCACCTGGGATGGGATGTCGAAACTCTTT; CDR3: CATWDGMSKLF
J: TRGJ1/TRGJ2; V: TRGV8; size: -; DNA: TGTGCCACCTGGGATCCCCCGTCTTATTATAAGAAACTCTTT; CDR3: CATWDPPSYYKKLF
J: TRGJ1/TRGJ2; V: TRGV2; size: few; DNA: TGTGCCACCTGGGGACCGTATTATAAGAAACTCTTT; CDR3: CATWGPYYKKLF
J: TRGJ1/TRGJ2; V: TRGV9; size: -; DNA: TGTGCCTTGTGGTCGCCGACGATAGCGAAACTCTTT; CDR3: CALWSPTIAKLF
J: TRGJ1/TRGJ2; V: TRGV4; size: few; DNA: TGTGCCACCTGGGATCATTCTTATTATAAGAAACTCTTT; CDR3: CATWDHSYYKKLF
J: TRGJ1/TRGJ2; V: TRGV4; size: -; DNA: TGTGCCACCTGGGATGCCCGTGGGTGCTATAAGAAACTCTTT; CDR3: CATWDARGCYKKLF
J: TRGJ1/TRGJ2; V: TRGV9; size: few; DNA: TGTGCCTTGTGGGAGGTGGGCACTTATTATAAGAAACTCTTT; CDR3: CALWEVGTYYKKLF
J: TRGJP1; V: TRGV8; size: few; DNA: TGTGCCACCTGGGCCACTACCACTGGTTGGTTCAAGATATTT; CDR3: CATWATTTGWFKIF
J: TRGJP1; V: TRGV3; size: medium-sized; DNA: TGTGCCACCTGGGACAGGCCGACTGGTTGGTTCAAGATATTT; CDR3: CATWDRPTGWFKIF
J: TRGJ1/TRGJ2; V: TRGV5; size: -; DNA: TGTGCCACCTGGACCCCAAGGGGTTATTATAAGAAACTCTTT; CDR3: CATWTPRGYYKKLF
J: TRGJ1/TRGJ2; V: TRGV5; size: few; DNA: TGTGCCACCTGGGACAGCTCTTCTTCCTATTATAAGAAACTCTTT; CDR3: CATWDSSSSYYKKLF
J: TRGJ1/TRGJ2; V: TRGV2; size: few; DNA: TGTGCCACCTGGGACGGGCCAATTTCTTATAAGAAACTCTTT; CDR3: CATWDGPISYKKLF